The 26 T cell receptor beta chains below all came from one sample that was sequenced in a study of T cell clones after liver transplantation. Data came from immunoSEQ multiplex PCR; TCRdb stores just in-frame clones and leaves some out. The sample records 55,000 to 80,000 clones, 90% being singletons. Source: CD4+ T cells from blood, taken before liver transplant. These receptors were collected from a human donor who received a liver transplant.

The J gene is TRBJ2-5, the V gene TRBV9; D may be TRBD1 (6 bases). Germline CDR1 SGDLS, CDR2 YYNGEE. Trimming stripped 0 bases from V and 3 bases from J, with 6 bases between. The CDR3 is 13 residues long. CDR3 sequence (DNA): TGTGCCAGCAGCGTAGGGACAGAAGAGACCCAGTACTTC. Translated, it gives CASSVGTEETQYF.

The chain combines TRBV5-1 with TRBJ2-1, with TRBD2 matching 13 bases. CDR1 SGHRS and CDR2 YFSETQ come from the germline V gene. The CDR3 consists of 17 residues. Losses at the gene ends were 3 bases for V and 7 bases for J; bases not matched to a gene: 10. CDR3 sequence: CASSSGLAGPQGNEQFF. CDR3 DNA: TGCGCCAGCAGCTCGGGACTAGCGGGACCCCAAGGGAATGAGCAGTTCTTC.

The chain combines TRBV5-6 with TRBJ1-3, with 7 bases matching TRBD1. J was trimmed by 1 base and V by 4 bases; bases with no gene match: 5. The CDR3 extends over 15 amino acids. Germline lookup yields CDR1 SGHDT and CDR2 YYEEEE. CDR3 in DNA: TGTGCCAGCAGCCCGACAGGGAGGTCTGGAAACACCATATATTTT. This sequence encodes CASSPTGRSGNTIYF.

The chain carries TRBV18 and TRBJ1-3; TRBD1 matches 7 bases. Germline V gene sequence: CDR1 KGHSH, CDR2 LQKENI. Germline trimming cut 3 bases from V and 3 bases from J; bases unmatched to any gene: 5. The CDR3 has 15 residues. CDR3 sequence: CASSPSGTVGNTIYF. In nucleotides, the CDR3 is TGTGCCAGCTCACCCTCTGGGACAGTTGGAAACACCATATATTTT.

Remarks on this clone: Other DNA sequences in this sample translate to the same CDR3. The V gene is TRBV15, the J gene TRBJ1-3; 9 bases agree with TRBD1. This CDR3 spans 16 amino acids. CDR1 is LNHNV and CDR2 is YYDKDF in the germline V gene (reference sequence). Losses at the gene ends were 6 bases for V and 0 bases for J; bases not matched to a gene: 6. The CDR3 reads CATSRDRESSGNTIYF. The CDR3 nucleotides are TGTGCCACCAGTAGGGACAGGGAAAGCTCTGGAAACACCATATATTTT.

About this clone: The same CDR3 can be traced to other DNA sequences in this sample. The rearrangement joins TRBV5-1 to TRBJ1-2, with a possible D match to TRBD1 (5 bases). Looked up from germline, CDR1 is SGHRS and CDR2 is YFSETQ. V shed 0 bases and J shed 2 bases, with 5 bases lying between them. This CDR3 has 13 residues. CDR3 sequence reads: CASSLGQNYGYTF. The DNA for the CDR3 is TGCGCCAGCAGCTTGGGACAGAACTATGGCTACACCTTC.

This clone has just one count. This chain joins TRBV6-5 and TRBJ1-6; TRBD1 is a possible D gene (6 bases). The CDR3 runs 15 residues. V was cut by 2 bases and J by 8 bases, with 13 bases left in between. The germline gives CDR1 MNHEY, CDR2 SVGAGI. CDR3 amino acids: CASSYIQGGDSPLHF. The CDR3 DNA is TGTGCCAGCAGTTACATACAGGGCGGGGATTCACCCCTCCACTTT.

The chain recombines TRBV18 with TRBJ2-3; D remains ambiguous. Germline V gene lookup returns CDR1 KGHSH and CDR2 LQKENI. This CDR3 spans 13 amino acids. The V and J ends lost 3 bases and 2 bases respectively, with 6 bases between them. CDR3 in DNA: TGTGCCAGCTCACCCCAGTACACAGATACGCAGTATTTT. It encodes CASSPQYTDTQYF.

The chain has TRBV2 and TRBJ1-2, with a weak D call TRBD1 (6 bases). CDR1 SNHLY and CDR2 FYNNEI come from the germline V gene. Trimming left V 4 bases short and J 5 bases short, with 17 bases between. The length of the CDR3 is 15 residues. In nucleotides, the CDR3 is TGTGCCAGCAGTGGGTCATCCGCCAGGGGTTATGGCTACACCTTC. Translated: CASSGSSARGYGYTF.

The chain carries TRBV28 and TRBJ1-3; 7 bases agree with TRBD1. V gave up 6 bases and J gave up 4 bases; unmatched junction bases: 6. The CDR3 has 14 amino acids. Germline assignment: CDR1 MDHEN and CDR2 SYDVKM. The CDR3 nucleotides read TGTGCCAGCAGCCCCGGGACAGTAGGAAACACCATATATTTT. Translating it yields CASSPGTVGNTIYF.

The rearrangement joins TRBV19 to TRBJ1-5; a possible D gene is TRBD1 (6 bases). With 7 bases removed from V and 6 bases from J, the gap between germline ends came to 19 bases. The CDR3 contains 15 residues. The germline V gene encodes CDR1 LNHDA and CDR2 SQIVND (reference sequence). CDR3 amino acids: CASIKRQGGGQPQHF. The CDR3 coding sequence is TGTGCCAGTATCAAGAGACAAGGAGGGGGTCAGCCCCAGCATTTT.

Written as DNA, the CDR3 is TGCAGTGCTTTAACGGAAGAGACCCAGTACTTC. This translates into CSALTEETQYF. The chain is built from TRBV20-1 and TRBJ2-5; D uncertain. Germline V gene data show CDR1 as DFQATT and CDR2 as SNEGSKA (reference sequence). V lost 5 bases and J 3 bases, leaving 7 bases between the germline ends. The CDR3 is made up of 11 amino acids.

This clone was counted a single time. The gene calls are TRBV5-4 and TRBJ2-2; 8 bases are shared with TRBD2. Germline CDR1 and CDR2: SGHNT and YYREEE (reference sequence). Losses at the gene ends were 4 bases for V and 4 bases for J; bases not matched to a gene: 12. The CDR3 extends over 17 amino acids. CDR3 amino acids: CASSPTGGKTGTGELFF. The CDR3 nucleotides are TGTGCCAGCAGCCCCACGGGGGGGAAGACGGGCACCGGGGAGCTGTTTTTT.

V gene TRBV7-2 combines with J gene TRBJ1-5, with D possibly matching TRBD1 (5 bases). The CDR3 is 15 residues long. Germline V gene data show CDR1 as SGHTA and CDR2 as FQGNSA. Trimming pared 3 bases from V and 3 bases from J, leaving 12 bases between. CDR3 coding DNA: TGTGCCAGCAGCTTGTACCGGGACCTCAATCAGCCCCAGCATTTT. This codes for CASSLYRDLNQPQHF.

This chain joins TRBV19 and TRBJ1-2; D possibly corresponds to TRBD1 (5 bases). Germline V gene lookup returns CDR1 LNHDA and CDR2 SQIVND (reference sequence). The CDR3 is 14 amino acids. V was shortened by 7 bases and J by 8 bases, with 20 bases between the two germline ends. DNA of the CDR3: TGTGCCAGTACCCTGCGGGGGGTTAGAGAAGGCTACACCTTC. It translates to CASTLRGVREGYTF.

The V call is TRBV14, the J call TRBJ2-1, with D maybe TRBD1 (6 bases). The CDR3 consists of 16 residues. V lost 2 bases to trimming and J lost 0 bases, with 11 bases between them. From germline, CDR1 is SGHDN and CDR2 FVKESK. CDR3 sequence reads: CASSQLGQFSYNEQFF. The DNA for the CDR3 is TGTGCCAGCAGCCAACTCGGACAGTTCTCCTACAATGAGCAGTTCTTC.

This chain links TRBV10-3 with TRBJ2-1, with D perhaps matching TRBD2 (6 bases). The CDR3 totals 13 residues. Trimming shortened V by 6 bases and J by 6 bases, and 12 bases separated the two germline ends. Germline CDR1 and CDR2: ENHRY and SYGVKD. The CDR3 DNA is TGTGCCATCAGCCGCGGGGTCAGCAATGAGCAGTTCTTC. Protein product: CAISRGVSNEQFF.

The CDR3 loop reads CASSPGQVFEAFF. In DNA, the CDR3 is TGTGCCAGCAGCCCGGGACAGGTTTTTGAAGCTTTCTTT. The chain has TRBV11-3 and TRBJ1-1; 8 bases are a match to TRBD1. With 5 bases clipped from V and 7 bases from J, the junction kept 6 bases outside the gene matches. The length of the CDR3 is 13 residues. Germline CDR1 reads SGHNT; CDR2 reads YENEEA.

As DNA, the CDR3 is TGTGCCAGCAGCCCGACAGGTAATCACTATAATTCACCCCTCCACTTT. This sequence encodes CASSPTGNHYNSPLHF. The rearrangement joins TRBV9 to TRBJ1-6; TRBD1 is a possible D gene (6 bases). V was clipped by 4 bases and J by 3 bases, with 14 bases between them. The germline CDR1 and CDR2 sequences are SGDLS and YYNGEE. The CDR3 is 16 residues long.

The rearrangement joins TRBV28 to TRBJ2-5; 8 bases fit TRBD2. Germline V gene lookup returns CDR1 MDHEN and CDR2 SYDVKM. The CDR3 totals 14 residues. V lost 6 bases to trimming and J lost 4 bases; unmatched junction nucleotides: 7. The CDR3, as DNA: TGTGCCAGCAGCCCGGGAGGGCCTGGAGAGACCCAGTACTTC. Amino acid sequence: CASSPGGPGETQYF.

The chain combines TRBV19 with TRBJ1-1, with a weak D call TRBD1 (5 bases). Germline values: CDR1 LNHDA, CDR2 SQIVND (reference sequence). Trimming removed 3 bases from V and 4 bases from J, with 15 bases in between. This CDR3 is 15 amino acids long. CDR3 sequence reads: CASSIAGGSTTEAFF. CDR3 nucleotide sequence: TGTGCCAGTAGTATCGCGGGGGGTAGTACCACTGAAGCTTTCTTT.

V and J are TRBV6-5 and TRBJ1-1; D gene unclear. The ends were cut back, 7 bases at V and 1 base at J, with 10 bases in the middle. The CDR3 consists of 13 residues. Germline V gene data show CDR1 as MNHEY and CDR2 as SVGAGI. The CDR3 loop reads CASIGWGNTEAFF. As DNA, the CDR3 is TGTGCCAGCATTGGCTGGGGGAACACTGAAGCTTTCTTT.

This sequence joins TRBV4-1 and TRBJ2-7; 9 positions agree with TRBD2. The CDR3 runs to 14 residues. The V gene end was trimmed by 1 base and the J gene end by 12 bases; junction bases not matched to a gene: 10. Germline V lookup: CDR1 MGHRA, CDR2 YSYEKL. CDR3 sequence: CASSQAPTSGISYF. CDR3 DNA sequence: TGCGCCAGCAGCCAAGCCCCGACTAGCGGTATTTCGTACTTC.

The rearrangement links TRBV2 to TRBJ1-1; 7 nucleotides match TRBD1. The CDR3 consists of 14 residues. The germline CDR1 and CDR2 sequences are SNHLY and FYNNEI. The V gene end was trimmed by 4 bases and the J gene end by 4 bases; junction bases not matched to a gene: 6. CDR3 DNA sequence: TGTGCCAGCAGTGGACAGGGAATGGGCACTGAAGCTTTCTTT. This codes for CASSGQGMGTEAFF.

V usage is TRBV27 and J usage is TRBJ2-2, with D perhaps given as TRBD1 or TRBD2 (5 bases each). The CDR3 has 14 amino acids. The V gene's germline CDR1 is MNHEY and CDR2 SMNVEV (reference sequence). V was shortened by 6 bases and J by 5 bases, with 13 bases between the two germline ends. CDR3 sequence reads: CASSPGTSTGELFF. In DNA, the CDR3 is TGTGCCAGCAGCCCGGGGACGTCTACCGGGGAGCTGTTTTTT.

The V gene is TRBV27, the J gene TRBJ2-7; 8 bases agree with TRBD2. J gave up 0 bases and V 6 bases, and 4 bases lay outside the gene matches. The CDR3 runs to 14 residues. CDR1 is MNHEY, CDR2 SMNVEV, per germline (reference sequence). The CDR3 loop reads CASRRAGDSYEQYF. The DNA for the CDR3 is TGTGCCAGCAGGAGAGCGGGAGACTCCTACGAGCAGTACTTC.